Listed here are 5 T cell receptor beta chains from one sample, sequenced in a study of blood T cell repertoires in COVID-19. Sequenced by immunoSEQ multiplex PCR; TCRdb stores in-frame clones only, minus some. The top ten clones hold about 3.9% of a sample with roughly 230,000 clones, around 82% of them seen once. The sequenced sample consisted of peripheral blood. All receptors derive from a woman aged 80 or over with acute or convalescent COVID-19.

V gene TRBV7-9 combines with J gene TRBJ2-3, with 11 bases aligning to TRBD2. The germline CDR1 and CDR2 sequences are SEHNR and FQNEAQ (reference sequence). This CDR3 spans 15 amino acids. V dropped 3 bases and J dropped 3; count of bases not matched to a gene: 2. The CDR3 coding sequence is TGTGCCAGCAGCTTGACTAGCGGGGCGACAGATACGCAGTATTTT. The encoded protein is CASSLTSGATDTQYF.

This clone came up once. The CDR3 bases are TGTGCCAGCAGCAGGAAGACAGGGAATCATGGAAACACCATATATTTT. Amino acid sequence: CASSRKTGNHGNTIYF. V usage is TRBV5-4 and J usage is TRBJ1-3, with 7 nucleotides matching TRBD1. The CDR3 covers 16 residues. Losses at the gene ends were 4 bases for V and 3 bases for J; bases not matched to a gene: 10. The V gene's germline CDR1 is SGHNT and CDR2 YYREEE (reference sequence).

The J gene is TRBJ2-1, the V gene TRBV19; TRBD2 might be the D (7 bases). Germline lookup yields CDR1 LNHDA and CDR2 SQIVND (reference sequence). The V and J ends lost 5 bases and 0 bases respectively, with 14 bases between them. This CDR3 comprises 16 residues. CDR3 DNA sequence: TGTGCCAGTAGTCGGGGGGCAGGGCCCTCCTACAATGAGCAGTTCTTC. Amino acid sequence: CASSRGAGPSYNEQFF.

J is TRBJ1-1 and V is TRBV9; TRBD1 might be the D (6 bases). Per the germline V gene, CDR1 is SGDLS and CDR2 is YYNGEE. With 4 bases removed from V and 10 bases from J, the gap between germline ends came to 17 bases. This CDR3 has 13 amino acids. CDR3 coding DNA: TGTGCCAGCAGCCCTACCCCCGGGGGGCGAGCTTTCTTT. Its translation: CASSPTPGGRAFF. Based on the CDR3 plus reference TRBV9 and TRBJ1-1, the full variable domain is DSGVTQTPKHLITATGQRVTLRCSPRSGDLSVYWYQQSLDQGLQFLIQYYNGEERAKGNILERFSAQQFPDLHSELNLSSLELGDSALYFCASSPTPGGRAFFGQGTRLTVV.

The chain is built from TRBV14 and TRBJ1-1; D is unclear. Trimming took 3 bases from V and 6 from J, leaving 17 bases between them. This CDR3 has 15 residues. Germline V gives CDR1 SGHDN, CDR2 FVKESK. CDR3 bases: TGTGCCAGCAGCCATCTCACCCAGACCGCGGCTGAAGCTTTCTTT. This translates into CASSHLTQTAAEAFF.